The 2 T cell receptor beta chains below all came from one sample that was sequenced in a study of blood T cell repertoires in COVID-19. Method: immunoSEQ multiplex PCR; TCRdb's copy keeps in-frame clones and lacks some. Of 150,000 or so clones in the sample, about four fifths are singletons; the top ten hold 7% to 10%. The source material was PBMCs or T cells enriched from blood (not recorded which). The origin of the receptors is a man in his fifties who had recovered from COVID-19.

This rearrangement joins TRBV7-2 to TRBJ1-3; the D is unclear. Germline CDR1 and CDR2: SGHTA and FQGNSA. V was shortened by 0 bases and J by 0 bases, with 9 bases between the two germline ends. The CDR3 covers 16 residues. The CDR3, as DNA: TGTGCCAGCAGCTTAGCGGCCCCGGGCTCTGGAAACACCATATATTTT. It specifies CASSLAAPGSGNTIYF.

V is TRBV30 and J is TRBJ2-3; 7 bases align to TRBD2. The germline CDR1 and CDR2 sequences are GTSNPN and SVGIG (reference sequence). The CDR3 has 13 amino acids. Losses at the gene ends were 2 bases for V and 1 base for J; bases not matched to a gene: 0. CDR3 loop: CAWSRGGTDTQYF. The DNA of the CDR3 is TGTGCCTGGAGTCGGGGGGGCACAGATACGCAGTATTTT.